The clone carrying this TCR beta chain was detected only once. The data derive from a study of blood T cell repertoires in COVID-19. Overall study: Italy, Spain and the United States were the sources of the convalescent and acute COVID-19 samples. T cells, B-cell-depleted T cells, or PBMCs provided the cDNA or gDNA that served as material.

Germline CDR1 SNHLY, CDR2 FYNNEI. V gave up 4 bases and J gave up 0 bases; unmatched junction bases: 3. The CDR3 length is 15 residues. How the authors handled the data: For nucleated cells, counts were estimated from reference gene primer amplification. Using immunoSEQ multiplex PCR, the repertoire was profiled, and TCRdb retains in-frame clones only, with some absent. V, J and clone size were drawn from that table, and D and trimming were deduced from the DNA. The sample shows 180,000 or so clones, around 80% of them seen only once. Sequenced: peripheral blood. The clonotype comes from a human donor with acute or convalescent COVID-19. The donor label of this sample is uncertain. The chain couples TRBV2 to TRBJ1-5, with TRBD1 identical over 7 bases. The CDR3 DNA reads TGTGCCAGCAGTGTACAGGGGAATAGCAATCAGCCCCAGCATTTT. It encodes CASSVQGNSNQPQHF.